The 30 T cell receptor beta chains reported below all come from one sample, sequenced in a study of blood T cells in healthy people across ages. Primers used in a second PCR of roughly 7 to 12 cycles were a sample-barcoded 5' primer and a J-beta primer mix. TCRdb reprocessed the 5' RACE reads via MiXCR and lists one record per CDR3 protein. The sample lists 550,000 to 600,000 distinct CDR3 sequences, 27% seen once, with less than 20% in the top ten. Sequenced: blood. The receptors shown here come from a woman in her 70s in good health.

The sample holds a few counts of this clonotype. One junction end disagrees with the germline gene, perhaps due to a read error. This chain connects TRBV5-1 to TRBJ1-1; D possibly corresponds to TRBD1 (6 bases). Germline-derived CDR1 and CDR2 are SGHRS and YFSETQ. This CDR3 region has 14 residues. CDR3 protein: CVSSSGVGNTEAFF. The CDR3 DNA reads TGCGTCAGCAGTTCAGGGGTTGGGAACACTGAAGCTTTCTTT.

This clonotype occurred many times. The CDR3 is CASSLGLASQETQYF. Written as DNA, the CDR3 is TGCGCCAGCAGCTTGGGACTAGCAAGCCAAGAGACCCAGTACTTC. The chain recombines TRBV5-1 with TRBJ2-5; 7 positions match TRBD2. CDR1 is SGHRS and CDR2 is YFSETQ in the germline V gene. This CDR3 contains 15 residues. V shed 0 bases and J 1 base; nucleotides not matched to a gene: 3. The full variable domain, its missing parts supplied by reference TRBV5-1 and TRBJ2-5, is KAGVTQTPRYLIKTRGQQVTLSCSPISGHRSVSWYQQTPGQGLQFLFEYFSETQRNKGNFPGRFSGRQFSNSRSEMNVSTLELGDSALYLCASSLGLASQETQYFGPGTRLLVL.

This sequence joins TRBV7-9 and TRBJ1-2; D is unresolved. Germline V gene data show CDR1 as SEHNR and CDR2 as FQNEAQ (reference sequence). CDR3 length: 12 amino acids. The V end was cut by 8 bases, the J end by 4 bases, with 11 bases between. The chain's CDR3 is CASGSGVYGYTF. As DNA, the CDR3 is TGTGCCAGCGGCTCCGGAGTCTATGGCTACACCTTC.

The V and J genes are TRBV9 and TRBJ1-5, with 7 nucleotides matching TRBD1. From germline, CDR1 is SGDLS and CDR2 YYNGEE. The V segment lost 3 bases and the J segment 0 bases; nucleotides outside the gene matches: 6. There are 16 residues in the CDR3. CDR3 amino acids: CASSGGTGVSNQPQHF. In DNA form, the CDR3 reads TGTGCCAGCAGCGGGGGAACAGGGGTTAGCAATCAGCCCCAGCATTTT.

This clonotype came up a few times. This chain joins TRBV4-3 and TRBJ2-3; the match to TRBD2 covers 12 bases. The trim removed 0 bases at V and 7 bases at J, leaving 5 bases unmatched. CDR3 length equals 16 residues. The germline V gene encodes CDR1 LGHNA and CDR2 YSLEER. This CDR3 reads CASSQEGLAGGYTQYF. CDR3 coding DNA: TGCGCCAGCAGCCAAGAGGGGCTAGCGGGGGGGTATACGCAGTATTTT.

The chain is built from TRBV18 and TRBJ2-1; D is undetermined. The DNA end is a closer match to TRBJ2-5, so the J assignment may be wrong. This CDR3 is built from 15 residues. Germline CDR1 reads KGHSH; CDR2 reads LQKENI. The CDR3 bases are TGTGCCAGCTCACCACAGGACGAGAGTGGAGAGACCCAGTACTTC. The encoded protein is CASSPQDESGETQYF.

This clonotype was counted between two and nine times. The V and J genes are TRBV7-9 and TRBJ1-5; maybe TRBD1 (6 bases). The CDR3 spans 15 residues. CDR1 is SEHNR and CDR2 is FQNEAQ in the germline V gene (reference sequence). V was trimmed by 4 bases and J by 2 bases, leaving 12 bases between them. The CDR3 DNA reads TGTGCCAGCAGCTCAGGGTCAGGGGGCAATCAGCCCCAGCATTTT. Translation gives CASSSGSGGNQPQHF.

This chain links TRBV29-1 with TRBJ1-4, with D uncertain. Germline-derived CDR1 and CDR2 are SQVTM and ANQGSEA. The CDR3 runs 12 residues. Trimming took off 2 bases at V and 6 bases at J, with 7 bases between the two ends. The CDR3, as DNA: TGCAGCGTTGAATGGCCGGATGAAAAACTGTTTTTT. Translation: CSVEWPDEKLFF. The entire variable domain, with the rest obtained from reference TRBV29-1 and TRBJ1-4, is as follows: SAVISQKPSRDICQRGTSLTIQCQVDSQVTMMFWYRQQPGQSLTLIATANQGSEATYESGFVIDKFPISRPNLTFSTLTVSNMSPEDSSIYLCSVEWPDEKLFFGSGTQLSVL.

This clonotype showed up just a few times. The rearrangement links TRBV4-3 to TRBJ2-2; D unresolved. V lost 1 base and J lost 8, with 5 bases in between. Germline V lookup: CDR1 LGHNA, CDR2 YSLEER. This CDR3 has 12 amino acids. CDR3 nucleotides: TGCGCCAGCAGCCAAGTTCAGGGGGAGCTGTTTTTT. Its protein is CASSQVQGELFF.

V and J are TRBV7-2 and TRBJ2-5; D uncertain. The J call is doubtful: the DNA matches TRBJ2-7 better. The V gene's germline CDR1 is SGHTA and CDR2 FQGNSA. This CDR3 region has 13 residues. The CDR3 sequence: CASSPQSTYEQYF. The CDR3 region has the DNA TGTGCCAGCAGCCCTCAAAGCACCTACGAGCAGTACTTC.

This clonotype came up once. The chain combines TRBV11-2 with TRBJ2-1, with unresolved D. The J call may be faulty, since TRBJ2-7 better matches the DNA end. The CDR3 runs 13 residues. CDR1 is SGHAT, CDR2 FQNNGV, per germline. In nucleotides, the CDR3 is TGTGCCAGCAGCGCGTCGCGGTACTACGAGCAGTACTTC. It is translated as CASSASRYYEQYF.

At least ten counts were recorded for this clonotype. This rearrangement joins TRBV11-2 to TRBJ2-5; TRBD2 matches at 11 bases. The trim removed 5 bases at V and 2 bases at J, leaving 10 bases unmatched. In germline, CDR1 is SGHAT, CDR2 FQNNGV. CDR3 length: 17 amino acids. The chain's CDR3 is CASSDGLAGTGQETQYF. The CDR3 region has the DNA TGTGCCAGCAGCGACGGACTAGCGGGTACCGGTCAAGAGACCCAGTACTTC.

The chain employs TRBV12-3 or TRBV12-4 and TRBJ1-1; TRBD1 might be the D (5 bases). The CDR3 contains 15 residues. Between the trimmed V and J ends, which lost 5 bases and 0 bases, there was a span of 13 bases. CDR3 nucleotide sequence: TGTGCCAGCAGTCGTACTCAGGGTGTGAACACTGAAGCTTTCTTT. It specifies CASSRTQGVNTEAFF.

Remarks on this clonotype: A read error may account for a junction end that differs from germline. In DNA, the CDR3 is TGTGCCGGCAGCTGGAACCGAGGAGCTAACTATGGCTACACCTTC. Translated, it gives CAGSWNRGANYGYTF. The chain is built from TRBV7-2 and TRBJ1-2; no reliable D call. The CDR3 length is 15 residues. CDR1 is SGHTA, CDR2 FQGNSA, per germline.

This clonotype has a handful of counts. V and J are TRBV29-1 and TRBJ2-5; 7 nucleotides match TRBD1. TRBJ2-1 explains the end of the DNA better; the J call may be wrong. Per the germline V gene, CDR1 is SQVTM and CDR2 is ANQGSEA. The CDR3 totals 13 residues. CDR3 sequence (DNA): TGCAGCGTTGAGACAGGGTCGAGGAATGAGCAGTTCTTC. Its protein is CSVETGSRNEQFF.

This chain joins TRBV5-1 and TRBJ2-5, with 9 bases fitting TRBD1. V lost 5 bases, J lost 2 bases, and 10 bases stayed unmatched. The germline V gene encodes CDR1 SGHRS and CDR2 YFSETQ. The CDR3 spans 16 residues. The DNA of the CDR3 is TGCGCCAGCAGAAAAAGTCCCGGGACAGGGCAAGAGACCCAGTACTTC. Its protein is CASRKSPGTGQETQYF.

This clonotype was seen a handful of times. This rearrangement joins TRBV5-1 to TRBJ1-2; D unresolved. Trimming removed 4 bases at V and 7 bases at J, with 14 bases between. Germline CDR1 and CDR2: SGHRS and YFSETQ. CDR3 length: 13 residues. The CDR3 is CASSLSEDGGYTF. CDR3 nucleotide sequence: TGCGCCAGCAGCCTGTCCGAGGATGGTGGCTACACCTTC.

This clonotype was detected only once. The junction departs from germline at one end; a sequencing error may be responsible. CDR3: CVSSFSRTGGVETQYF. The CDR3 region has the DNA TGTGTCAGCAGCTTCTCCCGGACAGGGGGCGTAGAGACCCAGTACTTC. This chain links TRBV5-5 with TRBJ2-5; 11 nucleotides match TRBD1. This CDR3 comprises 16 residues. In germline, CDR1 is SGHKS, CDR2 YYEKEE (reference sequence).

In this sample, this clonotype turned up a few times. The chain uses TRBV20-1 and TRBJ2-3; TRBD2 aligns across 8 bases. V dropped 3 bases and J dropped 6; count of bases not matched to a gene: 5. The CDR3 loop spans 13 amino acids. Germline CDR1 DFQATT, CDR2 SNEGSKA (reference sequence). The CDR3 protein is CSASRTSIDTQYF. The CDR3 DNA follows: TGCAGTGCTAGCCGGACTAGCATCGATACGCAGTATTTT.

This clonotype was observed a few times. The chain couples TRBV12-3 or TRBV12-4 to TRBJ1-3; D is unclear. V lost 6 bases and J lost 4, with 16 bases in between. The CDR3 has 15 residues. In DNA, the CDR3 is TGTGCCAGCAGACCCCCACCCTCTGGAGGAAACACCATATATTTT. This gives the protein CASRPPPSGGNTIYF.

This rearrangement joins TRBV29-1 to TRBJ1-4, with TRBD1 as a possible D gene (5 bases). Per the germline V gene, CDR1 is SQVTM and CDR2 is ANQGSEA. The length of the CDR3 is 14 residues. V shed 4 bases and J shed 2 bases, with 11 bases lying between them. The CDR3 nucleotides are TGCAGCGTTGCGGACACGGGGACTAATGAAAAACTGTTTTTT. Translation: CSVADTGTNEKLFF.

This clonotype was detected only a few times. In nucleotides, the CDR3 is TGTGCCAGCAGCGTGAACAGCAACACTGAAGCTTTCTTT. Translated: CASSVNSNTEAFF. The rearrangement joins TRBV7-3 to TRBJ1-1; D is ambiguous. CDR3 length: 13 residues. V was shortened by 5 bases and J by 2 bases, with 9 bases between the two germline ends. Germline V CDR1 and CDR2: SGHTA, FQGTGA. Full variable domain (rest looked up from reference TRBV7-3 and TRBJ1-1): GAGVSQTPSNKVTEKGKYVELRCDPISGHTALYWYRQSLGQGPEFLIYFQGTGAADDSGLPNDRFFAVRPEGSVSTLKIQRTERGDSAVYLCASSVNSNTEAFFGQGTRLTVV.

This clonotype was counted a few times. V usage is TRBV7-8 and J usage is TRBJ1-3, with 8 bases lining up with TRBD1. The CDR3 contains 16 residues. Germline V CDR1 and CDR2: SGHVS, FQNEAQ. V shed 5 bases and J 0 bases; nucleotides not matched to a gene: 6. The CDR3 DNA sequence: TGTGCCAGCAGCCCTGGACAGGGCATCTCTGGAAACACCATATATTTT. Amino acids: CASSPGQGISGNTIYF.

This clonotype was observed a handful of times. CDR3 nucleotides: TGTGCCAGCAGCTTATTTATAATCACGGGGACCAGGTCTGGGGCCAACGTCCTGACTTTC. Encoded protein: CASSLFIITGTRSGANVLTF. This chain links TRBV11-3 with TRBJ2-6; possibly TRBD1 or TRBD2 for D (5 bases each). V gave up 2 bases and J gave up 1 base, with 21 bases separating them. There are 20 residues in the CDR3. Germline-derived CDR1 and CDR2 are SGHNT and YENEEA.

This clonotype was seen a few times. This chain uses TRBV7-9 with TRBJ1-5; D not resolved. This CDR3 spans 12 amino acids. CDR1 is SEHNR, CDR2 FQNEAQ, per germline (reference sequence). Trimming shortened V by 1 base and J by 5 bases, and 3 bases separated the two germline ends. The CDR3 DNA reads TGTGCCAGCAGCTTAGACGATCAGCCCCAGCATTTT. Amino acids: CASSLDDQPQHF.

In this sample, this clonotype turned up a few times. V is TRBV5-1 and J is TRBJ2-5; D possibly corresponds to TRBD2 (6 bases). The J call is in doubt because the DNA end fits TRBJ2-7 better. The germline V gene has CDR1 SGHRS and CDR2 YFSETQ. The CDR3 contains 16 residues. CDR3 bases: TGCGCCAGCAGCTTGGCCGAGGCGGGGTCCTCCTACGAGCAGTACTTC. Amino acid sequence: CASSLAEAGSSYEQYF.

V gene TRBV20-1 combines with J gene TRBJ2-5; 16 positions match TRBD2. The CDR3 extends over 16 amino acids. With 6 bases clipped from V and 7 bases from J, the junction kept 11 bases outside the gene matches. Germline V gene lookup returns CDR1 DFQATT and CDR2 SNEGSKA (reference sequence). CDR3 DNA sequence: TGCAGTGCCCTACCTCCCGGGACTAGCGGGAGGGGGACCCAGTACTTC. The encoded protein is CSALPPGTSGRGTQYF.

The V gene is TRBV6-5, the J gene TRBJ1-2; 7 bases match TRBD1. CDR1 and CDR2 from the germline V gene are MNHEY and SVGAGI. The V segment lost 2 bases and the J segment 6 bases; nucleotides outside the gene matches: 6. The CDR3 is made up of 14 amino acids. CDR3 amino acids: CASSYATGRNGYTF. DNA of the CDR3: TGTGCCAGCAGTTACGCGACAGGGAGGAATGGCTACACCTTC.

The chain has TRBV12-3 or TRBV12-4 and TRBJ1-2; D is undetermined. The CDR3 consists of 15 residues. The V and J ends lost 3 bases and 5 bases respectively, with 16 bases between them. This CDR3 reads CASSFAGAPYYGYTF. The CDR3 DNA reads as TGTGCCAGCAGTTTTGCAGGTGCACCTTATTATGGCTACACCTTC.

This clonotype occurred a few times. This CDR3 is CASSQAWAGYSPLHF. In DNA form, the CDR3 reads TGCGCCAGCAGCCAAGCTTGGGCAGGGTATTCACCCCTCCACTTT. V gene TRBV4-1 combines with J gene TRBJ1-6; D perhaps matches TRBD1 (5 bases). The CDR3 runs 15 residues. Germline V lookup: CDR1 MGHRA, CDR2 YSYEKL. V was shortened by 1 base and J by 8 bases, with 12 bases between the two germline ends.